Shown below are 2 T cell receptor beta chains from a single sample sequenced in a study of identical twins. MiXCR, applied by TCRdb to the 5' RACE reads, yields one record per CDR3 protein. The sample has about 810,000 distinct CDR3 sequences, around an eighth seen once. This sample also appeared in a second study, on yellow fever vaccine responses in identical twins.

Sequencing was done on a sample of PBMCs. The receptors stem from a woman younger than 35 in good health.

The V call is TRBV20-1, the J call TRBJ2-5, with D perhaps TRBD2 (5 bases). CDR1 is DFQATT, CDR2 SNEGSKA, per germline (reference sequence). V gave up 6 bases and J gave up 9 bases, with 14 bases separating them. The CDR3 sequence is 11 residues long. Here the CDR3 DNA reads TGCAGTGCCCTAACCCCGAGGGCCCAGTACTTC. It encodes CSALTPRAQYF.

V is TRBV21-1 and J is TRBJ1-5. TRBV21-1 is classified as a pseudogene. CDR3 length equals 15 residues. The DNA of the CDR3 is TGTGCCAGCAGCAAATGTAGGGCAGGCAATCAGCCCCAGCATTTT. It translates to CASSKCRAGNQPQHF.